These 15 T cell receptor beta chains originate from one sample sequenced in a study of blood T cell repertoires in COVID-19. The assay was immunoSEQ multiplex PCR, and TCRdb's table has in-frame clones only and misses some. There are a few hundred thousand clones in the sample; 80% to 85% occur only once, and roughly 3.3% lies in the top ten. Sequencing used peripheral blood. These TCRs come from a woman between 18 and 29 years old with acute or convalescent COVID-19.

This chain connects TRBV6-6 to TRBJ2-7; TRBD2 matches 13 bases. The CDR3 totals 16 residues. Per the germline V gene, CDR1 is MNHNY and CDR2 is SVGAGI (reference sequence). The junction had 7 bases not matched to a gene; V was cut back by 4 bases and J by 4 bases. The CDR3 spells CASSFTSGRANYEQYF. The CDR3 nucleotides read TGTGCCAGCAGTTTTACTAGCGGGAGGGCAAATTACGAGCAGTACTTC.

V gene TRBV11-2 combines with J gene TRBJ2-7, with TRBD2 as a possible D gene (6 bases). Germline V lookup: CDR1 SGHAT, CDR2 FQNNGV. Trimming left V 0 bases short and J 4 bases short, with 13 bases between. This CDR3 has 15 amino acids. The CDR3 loop reads CASSLDNGSGYEQYF. The CDR3 DNA reads TGTGCCAGCAGCTTAGATAACGGGAGCGGATACGAGCAGTACTTC.

The chain links TRBV2 to TRBJ2-7, with 10 bases that match TRBD1. Germline assignment: CDR1 SNHLY and CDR2 FYNNEI. The CDR3 has 16 amino acids. V was clipped by 1 base and J by 1 base; unmatched bases: 4. The CDR3 here is CASSEVGTGVSYEQYF. CDR3 nucleotides: TGTGCCAGCAGTGAAGTGGGGACAGGGGTATCCTACGAGCAGTACTTC.

The chain has TRBV5-1 and TRBJ1-6; 7 bases are shared with TRBD1. J was trimmed by 8 bases and V by 2 bases; bases with no gene match: 10. CDR3 length equals 16 residues. Per the germline V gene, CDR1 is SGHRS and CDR2 is YFSETQ. CDR3 sequence (DNA): TGCGCCAGCAGCTTCCTCACCGGGACAGAGGATTCACCCCTCCACTTT. It translates to CASSFLTGTEDSPLHF. Together with reference TRBV5-1 and TRBJ1-6, the CDR3 gives the full variable domain: KAGVTQTPRYLIKTRGQQVTLSCSPISGHRSVSWYQQTPGQGLQFLFEYFSETQRNKGNFPGRFSGRQFSNSRSEMNVSTLELGDSALYLCASSFLTGTEDSPLHFGNGTRLTVT.

This clone was observed a handful of times. The chain is built from TRBV27 and TRBJ1-1; 8 positions match TRBD1. The V and J ends lost 4 bases and 11 bases, in that order; junction bases with no gene match: 12. Germline V gene lookup returns CDR1 MNHEY and CDR2 SMNVEV (reference sequence). The CDR3 is 14 amino acids. The CDR3 reads CASSYRGAGLGAFF. The CDR3 DNA follows: TGTGCCAGCAGTTACAGGGGGGCGGGCTTGGGGGCTTTCTTT.

This clone appeared a single time. The genes are TRBV6-6 and TRBJ1-1, with TRBD1 as a possible D gene (6 bases). The CDR3 sequence is 15 residues long. Trimming cost V 5 bases and J 1 base, with 14 bases left between them. CDR1 and CDR2 (germline): MNHNY, SVGAGI (reference sequence). The CDR3 DNA follows: TGTGCCAGCAGTAATCTCGGACAGAAGAACACTGAAGCTTTCTTT. Amino acids: CASSNLGQKNTEAFF.

The chain couples TRBV19 to TRBJ2-7, with 9 positions matching TRBD1. V was pared by 4 bases and J by 3 bases, with 7 bases of the junction left unmatched. The germline V gene encodes CDR1 LNHDA and CDR2 SQIVND (reference sequence). The CDR3 length is 15 residues. In nucleotides, the CDR3 is TGTGCCAGTAGTACCGCGGACAGGGGCAGCTACGAGCAGTACTTC. Its protein is CASSTADRGSYEQYF.

This rearrangement joins TRBV11-2 to TRBJ2-7; D is ambiguous. The CDR3 is 14 residues long. Per the germline V gene, CDR1 is SGHAT and CDR2 is FQNNGV. The V end was cut by 3 bases, the J end by 0 bases, with 9 bases between. In nucleotides, the CDR3 is TGTGCCAGCAGCTTCGGTGGGCACTCCTACGAGCAGTACTTC. As protein: CASSFGGHSYEQYF.

The genes are TRBV18 and TRBJ2-7; no clear D gene. V lost 5 bases, J lost 1 base, and 12 bases lay in between. The germline V gene has CDR1 KGHSH and CDR2 LQKENI. This CDR3 has 14 residues. CDR3: CASSSFVRSYEQYF. CDR3 nucleotide sequence: TGTGCCAGCTCATCTTTCGTCCGGTCCTACGAGCAGTACTTC.

The chain uses TRBV19 and TRBJ2-1; TRBD2 agrees at 8 bases. V lost 2 bases and J lost 7; bases outside the gene matches: 4. Looked up from germline, CDR1 is LNHDA and CDR2 is SQIVND (reference sequence). The CDR3 contains 14 residues. The CDR3 sequence: CASSITSGKNEQFF. In DNA form, the CDR3 reads TGTGCCAGTAGTATAACTAGCGGAAAAAATGAGCAGTTCTTC.

In DNA form, the CDR3 reads TGCAGCGGCGGCCGGGACACTGAAGCTTTCTTT. Translated: CSGGRDTEAFF. This chain joins TRBV29-1 and TRBJ1-1; no definite D call. V dropped 7 bases and J dropped 3 bases, with 9 bases sitting between them. The germline V gene has CDR1 SQVTM and CDR2 ANQGSEA. This CDR3 is built from 11 residues.

As concerns this clone: At the DNA level, this CDR3 is encoded by other sequences in the same sample as well. V gene TRBV6-5 combines with J gene TRBJ1-1; 10 bases are shared with TRBD1. After removal of 5 bases from V and 3 bases from J, the junction contained 3 bases not matched to a gene. Per germline, CDR1 MNHEY and CDR2 SVGAGI. CDR3 length: 14 amino acids. CDR3 in amino acids: CASSPGTGDTEAFF. The CDR3 nucleotides are TGTGCCAGCAGTCCCGGGACAGGGGACACTGAAGCTTTCTTT.

This rearrangement joins TRBV28 to TRBJ2-1; 9 bases align to TRBD1. Germline V gene data show CDR1 as MDHEN and CDR2 as SYDVKM. The ends lost 6 bases at V and 5 bases at J; junction bases unmatched: 5. CDR3 length: 14 amino acids. CDR3 amino acids: CASRPGQGNNEQFF. As DNA, the CDR3 is TGTGCCAGCAGGCCCGGACAGGGGAACAATGAGCAGTTCTTC.

V gene TRBV10-1 combines with J gene TRBJ1-5; no clear D gene. CDR1 is WNHNN and CDR2 is SYGVQD in the germline V gene (reference sequence). Trimming left V 7 bases short and J 6 bases short, with 16 bases between. The length of the CDR3 is 14 residues. The CDR3 bases are TGCGCCAGCATGCAACCTAGGGAGGGTCAGCCCCAGCATTTT. Encoded protein: CASMQPREGQPQHF.

CDR3 nucleotides: TGTGCCAGCACTTTACGGGAGAACACCGGGGAGCTGTTTTTT. This encodes CASTLRENTGELFF. This sequence joins TRBV9 and TRBJ2-2, with D possibly being TRBD2 (5 bases). V was shortened by 6 bases and J by 1 base, with 10 bases between the two germline ends. The CDR3 covers 14 residues. The V gene's germline CDR1 is SGDLS and CDR2 YYNGEE.